The clone carrying this TCR beta chain turned up a few times. CDR1 SNHLY and CDR2 FYNNEI come from the germline V gene. CDR3 length equals 14 residues. The ends were cut back, 8 bases at V and 8 bases at J, with 16 bases in the middle. The sample belongs to a study of blood T cell repertoires in COVID-19. Study overall: Nucleic acid was either cDNA or gDNA, and it came from T cells, B-cell-depleted T cells, or PBMCs.

The table came from immunoSEQ multiplex PCR; TCRdb's copy has only in-frame clones and leaves some out. The sample includes 130,000 or so clones, around 89% of them seen just once. Input material: peripheral blood. This receptor was identified in a man aged 45-65 years with acute or convalescent COVID-19. The rearrangement links TRBV2 to TRBJ1-6; D unclear. The CDR3 sequence is CASAPTRRDSPLHF. The CDR3 DNA sequence: TGTGCCAGCGCACCTACCCGACGGGATTCACCCCTCCACTTT.